This TCR beta chain was recovered during a study of T cell repertoires in cytomegalovirus infection. Points from the study as a whole: Ex vivo, HLA-C-restricted CMV-specific TCR beta clonotypes prevailed over the rest of the response. Summed public TCR beta family frequency identified CMV carriers bearing the relevant HLA.

This clonotype occurred a few times. As yet, its antigen is unknown. TCRdb passed the reads through MiXCR, listing each CDR3 protein once. The sample has approximately 730,000 distinct CDR3 sequences, around 31% seen once; the top ten hold 15% to 20%. CDR3 length: 15 amino acids. J lost 5 bases, V lost 5 bases, and 9 bases had no gene match. In germline, CDR1 is SGHTA, CDR2 FQGNSA. This specimen was cultured PBMCs, taken from culture after CMV antigen stimulation. The V gene is TRBV7-2, the J gene TRBJ2-3; 8 bases match TRBD2. The sequence came from a human donor in good health (CMV status not recorded). Some clones in this sample may be carry-over from other donors' samples. The CDR3, as DNA: TGTGCCAGCAGCCCGACGGGGGGGCCGGGAGATACGCAGTATTTT. Its protein product is CASSPTGGPGDTQYF.